The 29 T cell receptor beta chains given below trace back to one sample, sequenced in a study of blood T cell repertoires in COVID-19. Generated by immunoSEQ multiplex PCR, the TCRdb table keeps only in-frame clones and is missing some. In the table there are around 250,000 clones, around 86% of which are singletons. Sequenced: peripheral blood. These receptors were obtained from an elderly man with acute or convalescent COVID-19.

V usage is TRBV7-2 and J usage is TRBJ1-3, with D unclear. This CDR3 is built from 14 residues. Trimming removed 4 bases from V and 1 base from J, with 8 bases in between. The V gene's germline CDR1 is SGHTA and CDR2 FQGNSA. CDR3: CASSSRVSGNTIYF. The CDR3 region has the DNA TGTGCCAGCAGCTCGAGGGTTTCTGGAAACACCATATATTTT.

This clone was seen a few times. The rearrangement joins TRBV28 to TRBJ2-5; 9 nucleotides line up with TRBD1. CDR1 and CDR2 from the germline V gene are MDHEN and SYDVKM. Losses at the gene ends were 6 bases for V and 5 bases for J; bases not matched to a gene: 13. The length of the CDR3 is 16 residues. CDR3 bases: TGTGCCAGCAGCAGAGCCTTACAGGGGGCCAGGGAGACCCAGTACTTC. Translating it yields CASSRALQGARETQYF.

The chain employs TRBV5-1 and TRBJ2-1; 10 bases align to TRBD2. After removal of 0 bases from V and 8 bases from J, the junction contained 14 bases not matched to a gene. Germline V CDR1 and CDR2: SGHRS, YFSETQ. CDR3 length: 18 amino acids. In DNA form, the CDR3 reads TGCGCCAGCAGCTTGGAACCGGCAGCGGGAGGGCCTGGGGATGAGCAGTTCTTC. It codes for CASSLEPAAGGPGDEQFF. Together with reference TRBV5-1 and TRBJ2-1, the CDR3 gives the full variable domain: KAGVTQTPRYLIKTRGQQVTLSCSPISGHRSVSWYQQTPGQGLQFLFEYFSETQRNKGNFPGRFSGRQFSNSRSEMNVSTLELGDSALYLCASSLEPAAGGPGDEQFFGPGTRLTVL.

The chain is built from TRBV14 and TRBJ1-4; 7 bases align to TRBD1. Germline V CDR1 and CDR2: SGHDN, FVKESK. Trimming took 7 bases from V and 7 from J; bases not matched to a gene: 6. CDR3 size: 13 residues. The CDR3, as DNA: TGTGCCAGCAACAACAGGGGTACTGAAAAACTGTTTTTT. Its protein is CASNNRGTEKLFF.

V gene TRBV12-3 or TRBV12-4 combines with J gene TRBJ1-2; 8 bases map to TRBD1. The V and J ends lost 11 bases and 8 bases, in that order; junction bases with no gene match: 13. The CDR3 loop spans 13 amino acids. The CDR3 sequence is CASRARGLGGYTF. The CDR3 region has the DNA TGTGCCTCTCGGGCCAGGGGGCTGGGGGGCTACACCTTC.

The rearrangement joins TRBV11-2 to TRBJ1-2, with D tentatively TRBD1 (5 bases). CDR3 length: 15 amino acids. Germline V gene data show CDR1 as SGHAT and CDR2 as FQNNGV. Deletions cut 4 bases from V and 0 bases from J, with 12 bases between. CDR3 in amino acids: CASSSGQRANYGYTF. CDR3 sequence (DNA): TGTGCCAGCAGCTCCGGACAAAGAGCTAACTATGGCTACACCTTC.

This clone showed up just a few times. This chain joins TRBV4-1 and TRBJ2-7, with 7 bases identical to TRBD1. The CDR3 runs to 13 residues. The V and J ends lost 4 bases and 7 bases, in that order; junction bases with no gene match: 7. Germline values: CDR1 MGHRA, CDR2 YSYEKL. Written as DNA, the CDR3 is TGCGCCAGCAGCCTAGGGACAGCTGGAGAGCAGTACTTC. Encoded protein: CASSLGTAGEQYF.

The rearrangement uses TRBV18 and TRBJ1-1; D ambiguous. V gave up 3 bases and J gave up 3 bases, with 8 bases separating them. The CDR3 covers 13 residues. Germline V lookup: CDR1 KGHSH, CDR2 LQKENI. The CDR3, as DNA: TGTGCCAGCTCACCGGCAATGCACACTGAAGCTTTCTTT. This translates into CASSPAMHTEAFF.

The rearrangement joins TRBV10-1 to TRBJ1-1, with TRBD1 matching over 11 bases. The CDR3 spans 14 residues. The V gene's germline CDR1 is WNHNN and CDR2 SYGVQD (reference sequence). Losses at the gene ends were 6 bases for V and 5 bases for J; bases not matched to a gene: 5. CDR3 DNA: TGCGCCAGCAGGAAGGGACAGGGGGTTACTGAAGCTTTCTTT. It translates to CASRKGQGVTEAFF.

The chain links TRBV6-2 or TRBV6-3 to TRBJ1-1; D unresolved. Germline V gene sequence: CDR1 MNHEY, CDR2 SVGEGT. The CDR3 extends over 14 amino acids. Trimming left V 5 bases short and J 1 base short, with 11 bases between. CDR3 region: CASSDRAGNTEAFF. Here the CDR3 DNA reads TGTGCCAGCAGTGATCGGGCGGGGAACACTGAAGCTTTCTTT.

This clone was detected only a few times. The chain links TRBV20-1 to TRBJ2-1; D is unresolved. Trimming removed 5 bases from V and 5 bases from J, with 7 bases in between. In germline, CDR1 is DFQATT, CDR2 SNEGSKA (reference sequence). CDR3 length: 11 amino acids. The CDR3 nucleotides are TGCAGTGCTCTACTGAACAATGAGCAGTTCTTC. This translates into CSALLNNEQFF.

The chain's CDR3 is CASTSGGGTYNEQFF. The CDR3 bases are TGCGCCAGCACCTCGGGAGGGGGGACCTACAATGAGCAGTTCTTC. The chain uses TRBV10-2 and TRBJ2-1, with 8 bases fitting TRBD2. Germline loops: CDR1 WSHSY, CDR2 SAAADI. J was trimmed by 2 bases and V by 7 bases; bases with no gene match: 7. The CDR3 totals 15 residues.

This chain joins TRBV19 and TRBJ2-7; D is undetermined. V dropped 2 bases and J dropped 3 bases, with 8 bases sitting between them. Germline values: CDR1 LNHDA, CDR2 SQIVND (reference sequence). This CDR3 comprises 13 residues. The CDR3 DNA follows: TGTGCCAGTAGTATAACCCACGGCTACGAGCAGTACTTC. Protein: CASSITHGYEQYF.

This clone appeared a few times. J is TRBJ1-1 and V is TRBV10-3; the match to TRBD1 covers 7 bases. The CDR3 consists of 12 residues. The trim removed 10 bases at V and 12 bases at J, leaving 14 bases unmatched. CDR1 and CDR2 from the germline V gene are ENHRY and SYGVKD. CDR3 loop: CATTRTGGEPFF. In nucleotides, the CDR3 is TGTGCCACTACTAGGACAGGAGGAGAACCTTTCTTT.

The J gene is TRBJ2-7, the V gene TRBV28; 8 bases are shared with TRBD2. The CDR3 spans 15 residues. Germline assignment: CDR1 MDHEN and CDR2 SYDVKM. Trimming removed 6 bases from V and 1 base from J; junction bases left unmatched: 8. CDR3 sequence: CASRPGLAGSYEQYF. DNA for the CDR3: TGTGCCAGCAGGCCCGGGCTAGCGGGTTCCTACGAGCAGTACTTC.

Worth noting for this clone: Different DNA sequences within this sample yield the same CDR3. The CDR3, as DNA: TGTGCCAGTAGTATCCCAGGGTTGGGCAATCAGCCCCAGCATTTT. Translated: CASSIPGLGNQPQHF. The chain links TRBV19 to TRBJ1-5; possible D gene TRBD1, 5 bases. The CDR3 is made up of 15 amino acids. The ends were cut back, 3 bases at V and 2 bases at J, with 11 bases in the middle. Germline assignment: CDR1 LNHDA and CDR2 SQIVND (reference sequence). Looking up the rest from reference TRBV19 and TRBJ1-5 gives the full variable domain: DGGITQSPKYLFRKEGQNVTLSCEQNLNHDAMYWYRQDPGQGLRLIYYSQIVNDFQKGDIAEGYSVSREKKESFPLTVTSAQKNPTAFYLCASSIPGLGNQPQHFGDGTRLSIL.

V gene TRBV7-2 combines with J gene TRBJ2-7; D remains unclear. Between the trimmed V and J ends, which lost 8 bases and 6 bases, there was a span of 14 bases. The CDR3 sequence is 12 residues long. Germline CDR1 and CDR2: SGHTA and FQGNSA. This chain's CDR3 is CASSSVFGEQYF. Written as DNA, the CDR3 is TGTGCCAGCTCTTCCGTCTTCGGCGAGCAGTACTTC.

The chain recombines TRBV5-1 with TRBJ2-7, with 8 positions matching TRBD2. The CDR3 contains 14 residues. V dropped 2 bases and J dropped 3; count of bases not matched to a gene: 4. Germline values: CDR1 SGHRS, CDR2 YFSETQ. This CDR3 reads CASSLSGSFYEQYF. CDR3 coding DNA: TGCGCCAGCAGCTTAAGCGGGAGTTTCTACGAGCAGTACTTC.

V and J are TRBV5-4 and TRBJ2-7; TRBD1 agrees at 9 bases. The CDR3 totals 14 residues. V was clipped by 3 bases and J by 5 bases; unmatched bases: 6. CDR1 is SGHNT and CDR2 is YYREEE in the germline V gene (reference sequence). The CDR3 here is CASSSGTGRNEQYF. For the CDR3, the DNA is TGTGCCAGCAGCTCTGGGACAGGGCGGAACGAGCAGTACTTC.

This chain connects TRBV9 to TRBJ2-2; 8 bases are shared with TRBD2. Per the germline V gene, CDR1 is SGDLS and CDR2 is YYNGEE. V shed 0 bases and J 5 bases; nucleotides not matched to a gene: 9. The CDR3 has 17 amino acids. The CDR3 protein is CASSVATSGSSTGELFF. The CDR3 bases are TGTGCCAGCAGCGTAGCTACGAGCGGGAGCTCTACCGGGGAGCTGTTTTTT.

This chain connects TRBV7-2 to TRBJ1-3; TRBD1 agrees at 8 bases. V was pared by 1 base and J by 2 bases, with 1 base of the junction left unmatched. Germline V gene sequence: CDR1 SGHTA, CDR2 FQGNSA. This CDR3 has 15 residues. CDR3 amino acids: CASSLVQGAGNTIYF. As DNA, the CDR3 is TGTGCCAGCAGCTTAGTACAGGGGGCTGGAAACACCATATATTTT.

This rearrangement joins TRBV4-2 to TRBJ1-5, with unresolved D. The CDR3 length is 17 residues. CDR1 and CDR2 from the germline V gene are LGHNA and YNFKEQ. Between the trimmed V and J ends, which lost 0 bases and 5 bases, there was a span of 17 bases. The CDR3 DNA sequence: TGTGCCAGCAGCCAAGATCTAAGAGCCGTCCTTTATCAGCCCCAGCATTTT. This codes for CASSQDLRAVLYQPQHF.

Regarding this clone: The junction shows a germline mismatch at one end, possibly a read error. The V and J genes are TRBV3-1 (or the pseudogene TRBV3-2) and TRBJ1-4; D perhaps matches TRBD1 (6 bases). Germline values: CDR1 LGHDT, CDR2 YNNKEL (reference sequence). The length of the CDR3 is 17 residues. The CDR3 spells CASSQDLGDMRYERLFF. CDR3 nucleotide sequence: TGTGCCAGCAGCCAAGATCTCGGGGACATGAGGTATGAAAGACTGTTTTTT.

Details on this clone: Without the conserved terminal phenylalanine or tryptophan, this CDR3 likely stems from a read error. Because the CDR3's place on the DNA is in doubt, the DNA is left out and the CDR3 is given as listed by TCRdb. The V call is TRBV6-5, the J call TRBJ2-7; no DNA check was done on the table's D call, TRBD1. Germline loops: CDR1 MNHEY, CDR2 SVGAGI. The CDR3 is 15 residues long, counting both termini. CDR3 amino acids: CASSPQSGQHPLGID.

This clone is a singleton in its sample. Other DNA sequences in the sample encode the same CDR3. The chain carries TRBV3-1 (or the pseudogene TRBV3-2) and TRBJ1-5; 9 positions agree with TRBD1. Germline V gene sequence: CDR1 LGHDT, CDR2 YNNKEL (reference sequence). V shed 6 bases and J 0 bases; nucleotides not matched to a gene: 9. The CDR3 is made up of 17 amino acids. CDR3 sequence reads: CASSHRDRAYSNQPQHF. The CDR3 nucleotides are TGTGCCAGCAGTCACCGGGACAGGGCCTATAGCAATCAGCCCCAGCATTTT.

The V and J genes are TRBV6-1 and TRBJ1-3; 9 bases are shared with TRBD1. The CDR3 runs to 17 residues. Trimming at V came to 4 bases and at J to 2 bases, leaving 9 bases not matched to a gene. CDR1 MNHNS and CDR2 SASEGT come from the germline V gene. In DNA form, the CDR3 reads TGTGCCAGCAGTGCCCTCGGGACAGGGCTAGCTGGAAACACCATATATTTT. As protein: CASSALGTGLAGNTIYF.

This clone was counted once. The V gene is TRBV2, the J gene TRBJ2-5; D is perhaps TRBD2 (6 bases). The germline CDR1 and CDR2 sequences are SNHLY and FYNNEI. Trimming removed 0 bases at V and 4 bases at J, with 18 bases between. The CDR3 loop spans 17 amino acids. The CDR3 DNA follows: TGTGCCAGCAGTGAAGCCCTCGGGAGCCCAAGGGGAGAGACCCAGTACTTC. Its translation is CASSEALGSPRGETQYF.

V usage is TRBV29-1 and J usage is TRBJ1-5; TRBD1 matches at 9 bases. The V gene's germline CDR1 is SQVTM and CDR2 ANQGSEA. This CDR3 is built from 14 residues. V was pared by 5 bases and J by 7 bases, with 9 bases of the junction left unmatched. CDR3 sequence (DNA): TGCAGCGTTAAGACAGGGGGAAGGGAGCAGCCCCAGCATTTT. Its translation is CSVKTGGREQPQHF.

The rearrangement links TRBV24-1 to TRBJ2-7, with D maybe TRBD2 (5 bases). The ends were cut back, 9 bases at V and 3 bases at J, with 11 bases in the middle. Germline lookup yields CDR1 KGHDR and CDR2 SFDVKD. The CDR3 is 12 residues long. CDR3 sequence (DNA): TGTGCCACCGAGGGCGGGCTCTACGAGCAGTACTTC. Protein: CATEGGLYEQYF.